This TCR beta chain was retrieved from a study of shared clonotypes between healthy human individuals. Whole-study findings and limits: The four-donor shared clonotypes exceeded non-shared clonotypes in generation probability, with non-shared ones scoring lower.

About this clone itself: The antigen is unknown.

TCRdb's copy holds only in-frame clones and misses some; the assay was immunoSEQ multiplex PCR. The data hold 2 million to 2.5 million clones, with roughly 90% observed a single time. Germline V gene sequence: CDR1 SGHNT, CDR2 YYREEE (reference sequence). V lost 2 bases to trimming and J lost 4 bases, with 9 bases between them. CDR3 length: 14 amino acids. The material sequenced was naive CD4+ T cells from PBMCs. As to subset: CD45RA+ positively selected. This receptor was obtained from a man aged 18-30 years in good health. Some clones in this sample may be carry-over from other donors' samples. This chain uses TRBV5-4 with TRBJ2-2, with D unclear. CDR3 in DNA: TGTGCCAGCAGCTTCGGCGGTCCCACCGGGGAGCTGTTTTTT. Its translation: CASSFGGPTGELFF.